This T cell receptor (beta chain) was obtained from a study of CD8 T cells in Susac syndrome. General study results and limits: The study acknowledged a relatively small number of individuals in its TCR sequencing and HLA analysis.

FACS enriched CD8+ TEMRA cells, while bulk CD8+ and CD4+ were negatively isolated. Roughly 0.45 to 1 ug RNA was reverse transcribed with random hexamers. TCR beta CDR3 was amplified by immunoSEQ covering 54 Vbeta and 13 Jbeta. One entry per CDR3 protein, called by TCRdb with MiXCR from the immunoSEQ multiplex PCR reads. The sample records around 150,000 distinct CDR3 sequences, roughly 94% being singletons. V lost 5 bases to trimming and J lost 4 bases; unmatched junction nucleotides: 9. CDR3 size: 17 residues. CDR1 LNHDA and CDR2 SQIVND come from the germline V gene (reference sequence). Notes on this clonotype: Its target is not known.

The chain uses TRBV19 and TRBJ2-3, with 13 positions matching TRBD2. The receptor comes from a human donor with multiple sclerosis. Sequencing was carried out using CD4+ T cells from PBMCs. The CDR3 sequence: CASSSRRTSGRADTQYF. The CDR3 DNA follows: TGTGCCAGTAGTTCCCGGCGGACTAGCGGGAGAGCAGATACGCAGTATTTT.